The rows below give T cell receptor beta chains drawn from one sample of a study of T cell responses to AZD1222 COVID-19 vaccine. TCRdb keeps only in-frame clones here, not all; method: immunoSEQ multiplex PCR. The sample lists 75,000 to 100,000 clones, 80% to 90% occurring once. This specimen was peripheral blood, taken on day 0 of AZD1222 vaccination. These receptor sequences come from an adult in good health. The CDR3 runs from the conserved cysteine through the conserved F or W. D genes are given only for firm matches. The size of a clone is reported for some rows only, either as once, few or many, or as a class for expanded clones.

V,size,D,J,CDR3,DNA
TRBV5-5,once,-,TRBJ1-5,CASSLAFGGQPQHF,TGTGCCAGCAGCTTGGCGTTCGGAGGACAGCCCCAGCATTTT
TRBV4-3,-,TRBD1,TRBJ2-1,CASSQELRGQGIYNEQFF,TGCGCCAGCAGCCAAGAGTTGAGGGGGCAGGGGATTTACAATGAGCAGTTCTTC
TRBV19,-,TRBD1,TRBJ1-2,CATQSDRVNYGYTF,TGTGCCACTCAGTCGGACAGGGTAAACTATGGCTACACCTTC
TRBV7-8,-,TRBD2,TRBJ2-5,CAVGGFGGQETQYF,TGTGCCGTCGGGGGGTTCGGGGGACAAGAGACCCAGTACTTC
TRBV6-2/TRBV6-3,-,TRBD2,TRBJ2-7,CASSPPQEAGAWYF,TGTGCCAGCAGCCCGCCCCAAGAAGCGGGGGCCTGGTACTTC
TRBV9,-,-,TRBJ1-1,CASSVAQMNTEAFF,TGTGCCAGCAGCGTAGCGCAGATGAACACTGAAGCTTTCTTT
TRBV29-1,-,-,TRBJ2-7,CSVGKKGEIYEQYF,TGCAGCGTTGGTAAGAAAGGGGAAATCTACGAGCAGTACTTC
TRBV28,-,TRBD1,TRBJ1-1,CASSFQQGGAFF,TGTGCCAGCAGTTTCCAACAGGGGGGAGCTTTCTTT
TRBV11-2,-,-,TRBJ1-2,CASSADLNYGYTF,TGTGCCAGCAGCGCAGATCTTAACTATGGCTACACCTTC
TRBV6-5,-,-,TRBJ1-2,CASGPGLRYGYTF,TGTGCCAGCGGTCCGGGACTGAGATATGGCTACACCTTC
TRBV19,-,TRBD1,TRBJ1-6,CASSIGRDRGYSPLHF,TGTGCCAGTAGTATAGGCCGGGACAGGGGGTATTCACCCCTCCACTTT
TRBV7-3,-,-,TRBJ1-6,CASGTRFSYNSPLHF,TGTGCCAGCGGAACAAGGTTCTCCTATAATTCACCCCTCCACTTT
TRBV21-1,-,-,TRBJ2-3,CASSSLAGGSADTQYF,TGTGCCAGCAGCTCCCTAGCGGGGGGGTCGGCAGATACGCAGTATTTT
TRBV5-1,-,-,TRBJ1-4,CASTKDGSNNEKLFF,TGCGCCAGCACCAAGGACGGCTCGAATAATGAAAAACTGTTTTTT
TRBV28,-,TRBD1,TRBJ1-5,CASSLGGQGEKPQHF,TGTGCCAGCAGTTTGGGGGGACAGGGGGAGAAGCCCCAGCATTTT
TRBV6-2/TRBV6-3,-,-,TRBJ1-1,CASSDDTLWDTEAFF,TGTGCCAGCAGTGACGACACGCTATGGGACACTGAAGCTTTCTTT
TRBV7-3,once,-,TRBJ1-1,CASSQLGALNTEAFF,TGTGCCAGCAGCCAATTAGGGGCCCTGAACACTGAAGCTTTCTTT
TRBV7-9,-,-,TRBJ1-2,CASSPQELRYGYTF,TGTGCCAGCAGCCCTCAAGAACTCCGCTATGGCTACACCTTC
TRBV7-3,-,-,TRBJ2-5,CASSSSGESETQYF,TGTGCCAGCAGCTCCTCAGGGGAGTCAGAGACCCAGTACTTC
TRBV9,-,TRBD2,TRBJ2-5,CASTQAGGVQETQYF,TGTGCCAGCACCCAGGCCGGGGGGGTCCAAGAGACCCAGTACTTC
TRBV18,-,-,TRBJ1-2,CASSPNPGANYGYTF,TGTGCCAGCTCACCAAACCCCGGCGCTAACTATGGCTACACCTTC
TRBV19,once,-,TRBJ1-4,CASSRQYATNEKLFF,TGTGCCAGTTCTAGACAGTATGCAACTAATGAAAAACTGTTTTTT
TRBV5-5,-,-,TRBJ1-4,CASSLARGGRLELFF,TGTGCCAGCAGCTTGGCGAGGGGAGGTCGTCTTGAACTGTTTTTT
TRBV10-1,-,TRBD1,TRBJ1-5,CASSDRVWGMGQPQHF,TGCGCCAGCAGCGACAGGGTGTGGGGAATGGGCCAGCCCCAGCATTTT
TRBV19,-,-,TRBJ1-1,CASSATWGALATEAFF,TGTGCCAGTAGTGCTACCTGGGGGGCACTGGCCACTGAAGCTTTCTTT
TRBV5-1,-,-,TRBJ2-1,CASRGGGAHSYNEQFF,TGCGCCAGCAGAGGCGGTGGGGCCCACTCCTACAATGAGCAGTTCTTC
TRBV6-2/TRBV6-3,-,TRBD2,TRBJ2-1,CASSPSRGGFNNEQFF,TGTGCCAGCAGTCCCTCCCGCGGGGGGTTTAACAATGAGCAGTTCTTC
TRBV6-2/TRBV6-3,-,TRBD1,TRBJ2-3,CASSFDRGTQYF,TGTGCCAGCAGTTTCGACAGGGGCACGCAGTATTTT
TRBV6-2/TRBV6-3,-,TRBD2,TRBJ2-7,CASSPFFGGATEQYF,TGTGCCAGCAGCCCTTTTTTCGGGGGGGCGACCGAGCAGTACTTC
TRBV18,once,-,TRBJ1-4,CASSLAGEKLFF,TGTGCCAGCTCACTAGCTGGGGAAAAACTGTTTTTT
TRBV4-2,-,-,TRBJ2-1,CASSQGRTDDGEQFF,TGTGCCAGCAGCCAAGGGCGGACGGATGACGGTGAGCAGTTCTTC
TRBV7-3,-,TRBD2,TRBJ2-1,CASSPRLAGGPRVVYNEQFF,TGTGCCAGCAGCCCGAGACTAGCGGGGGGGCCTAGGGTCGTCTACAATGAGCAGTTCTTC
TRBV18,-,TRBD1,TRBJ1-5,CASSPPTGAVNQPQHF,TGTGCCAGCTCACCTCCCACAGGGGCTGTGAATCAGCCCCAGCATTTT
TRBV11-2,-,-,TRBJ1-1,CASSFSVGSGVNTEAFF,TGTGCCAGCAGCTTTAGTGTGGGGTCGGGCGTGAACACTGAAGCTTTCTTT
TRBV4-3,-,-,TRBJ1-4,CASSQDLLAGEKLFF,TGCGCCAGCAGCCAAGATCTCTTAGCAGGTGAAAAACTGTTTTTT
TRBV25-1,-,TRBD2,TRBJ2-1,CASSDDRLAFYNEQFF,TGTGCCAGCAGTGATGACCGACTAGCGTTCTACAATGAGCAGTTCTTC
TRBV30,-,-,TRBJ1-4,CAWRGWGGPNEKLFF,TGTGCCTGGAGAGGATGGGGGGGGCCTAATGAAAAACTGTTTTTT
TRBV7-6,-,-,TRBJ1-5,CASSPLNNQPQHF,TGTGCCAGCAGCCCCCTGAACAATCAGCCCCAGCATTTT
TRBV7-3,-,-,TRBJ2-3,CASSADSTTDTQYF,TGTGCCAGCAGCGCGGACAGCACCACAGATACGCAGTATTTT
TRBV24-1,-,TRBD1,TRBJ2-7,CATSDPGGGSSYEQYF,TGTGCCACCAGTGATCCAGGGGGTGGGAGCTCCTACGAGCAGTACTTC
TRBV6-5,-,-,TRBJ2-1,CASSYGGAYNEQFF,TGTGCCAGCAGTTACGGAGGGGCCTACAATGAGCAGTTCTTC
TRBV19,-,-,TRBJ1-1,CASSIRNTEAFF,TGTGCCAGTAGTATCCGGAACACTGAAGCTTTCTTT
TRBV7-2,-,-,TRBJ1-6,CASHGNSPLHF,TGTGCCAGTCATGGGAATTCACCCCTCCACTTT